A single sample is the source of the 17 T cell receptor beta chains below, sequenced in a study of T cells after yellow fever vaccination. One entry per CDR3 protein, called by TCRdb with MiXCR from the 5' RACE reads. Among roughly 500,000 distinct CDR3 sequences listed, approximately 21% were seen once. Material: PBMCs, obtained 15 days after the yellow fever booster vaccination. Receptors were obtained from a man between 25 and 39 years old who received the YFV17D yellow fever vaccine.

The CDR3 sequence: CASSPQTGFRSGANVLTF. DNA for the CDR3: TGTGCCAGCTCCCCCCAGACAGGGTTTAGGTCTGGGGCCAACGTCCTGACTTTC. This sequence joins TRBV18 and TRBJ2-6; 7 nucleotides match TRBD1. Germline trimming cut 6 bases from V and 1 base from J; bases unmatched to any gene: 12. The CDR3 contains 18 residues. Per the germline V gene, CDR1 is KGHSH and CDR2 is LQKENI.

CDR3 bases: TGTGCCAGCAGAGGGGACGGCAATGAGCAGTTCTTC. This sequence encodes CASRGDGNEQFF. This chain joins TRBV6-6 and TRBJ2-1; either TRBD1 or TRBD2 may fit D (5 bases each). The germline V gene encodes CDR1 MNHNY and CDR2 SVGAGI (reference sequence). V was shortened by 6 bases and J by 6 bases, with 9 bases between the two germline ends. The CDR3 totals 12 residues.

This chain links TRBV9 with TRBJ2-1; TRBD2 agrees at 7 bases. The CDR3 extends over 17 amino acids. Trimming took 4 bases from V and 6 from J; bases not matched to a gene: 16. The germline gives CDR1 SGDLS, CDR2 YYNGEE. The CDR3 spells CASSSRISGGSSNEQFF. The CDR3 DNA sequence: TGTGCCAGCAGCTCCCGCATATCGGGCGGGAGTTCCAATGAGCAGTTCTTC.

This chain uses TRBV28 with TRBJ2-1; TRBD2 matches at 13 bases. CDR1 MDHEN and CDR2 SYDVKM come from the germline V gene. V shed 1 base, J shed 5 bases, and the junction held 8 bases outside the gene matches. This CDR3 is built from 18 residues. CDR3 region: CASSLSGLAGAGNNEQFF. Here the CDR3 DNA reads TGTGCCAGCAGTTTATCAGGACTAGCGGGAGCTGGTAACAATGAGCAGTTCTTC.

The rearrangement uses TRBV9 and TRBJ2-2; 10 positions agree with TRBD2. CDR1 and CDR2 from the germline V gene are SGDLS and YYNGEE. There are 17 residues in the CDR3. Trimming took 0 bases from V and 1 from J; bases not matched to a gene: 3. Here the CDR3 DNA reads TGTGCCAGCAGCGTAGCCGGGACTAGCGTGAACACCGGGGAGCTGTTTTTT. It encodes CASSVAGTSVNTGELFF.

The V call is TRBV27, the J call TRBJ2-1, with 7 bases matching TRBD1. The J segment lost 6 bases and the V segment lost 4 bases, leaving 18 bases of the junction unmatched. The CDR3 extends over 18 amino acids. Per germline, CDR1 MNHEY and CDR2 SMNVEV (reference sequence). The CDR3 reads CASSSNRGQISLINEQFF. The CDR3 DNA reads as TGTGCCAGCAGTTCAAACCGGGGACAGATTAGCCTGATCAATGAGCAGTTCTTC.

The V call is TRBV6-1, the J call TRBJ2-2; TRBD1 is a possible D gene (6 bases). Between the trimmed V and J ends, which lost 6 bases and 5 bases, there was a span of 16 bases. Germline V gives CDR1 MNHNS, CDR2 SASEGT. The CDR3 totals 15 residues. DNA for the CDR3: TGTGCCAGCAGACCTACAGGGATAGGTACCGGGGAGCTGTTTTTT. This encodes CASRPTGIGTGELFF.

In this sample, this clonotype turned up many times. This chain joins TRBV20-1 and TRBJ1-4; possible D gene TRBD1, 5 bases. The V end lost 5 bases, the J end lost 8 bases, and 12 bases lay between the germline ends. The CDR3 sequence is 12 residues long. CDR1 is DFQATT, CDR2 SNEGSKA, per germline (reference sequence). The CDR3 DNA reads TGCAGTGCTGGGGGGGATACCGAAAAACTGTTTTTT. This sequence encodes CSAGGDTEKLFF.

This clonotype has only a few counts. V gene TRBV20-1 combines with J gene TRBJ2-3, with D hard to call. The CDR3 has 11 amino acids. Trimming left V 7 bases short and J 0 bases short, with 5 bases between. Germline V CDR1 and CDR2: DFQATT, SNEGSKA (reference sequence). The CDR3 reads CSVYSTDTQYF. CDR3 nucleotide sequence: TGCAGTGTTTATAGCACAGATACGCAGTATTTT.

Here the CDR3 reads CASSQNLATQYF. The CDR3 bases are TGTGCCAGCTCACAAAATCTCGCTACGCAGTATTTT. The chain recombines TRBV18 with TRBJ2-3; D is uncertain. The germline V gene encodes CDR1 KGHSH and CDR2 LQKENI. This CDR3 contains 12 residues. The germline V and J ends were trimmed by 4 bases and 8 bases, with 10 bases remaining between them.

This clonotype was counted a few times. This sequence joins TRBV14 and TRBJ2-3; D gene uncertain. The V and J ends lost 4 bases and 2 bases respectively, with 10 bases between them. CDR3 length equals 14 residues. Germline loops: CDR1 SGHDN, CDR2 FVKESK. DNA for the CDR3: TGTGCCAGCAGCCTACTAACGACCACAGATACGCAGTATTTT. Translating it yields CASSLLTTTDTQYF.

V is TRBV11-2 and J is TRBJ2-3; TRBD2 aligns across 7 bases. The germline V gene encodes CDR1 SGHAT and CDR2 FQNNGV. The CDR3 has 15 amino acids. V lost 4 bases to trimming and J lost 5 bases; unmatched junction nucleotides: 9. CDR3 residues: CASSWGGGREDTQYF. The DNA for the CDR3 is TGTGCCAGCAGCTGGGGGGGAGGGCGCGAAGATACGCAGTATTTT.

The chain joins TRBV29-1 to TRBJ1-1, with no clear D. Deletions cut 4 bases from V and 0 bases from J, with 6 bases between. In germline, CDR1 is SQVTM, CDR2 ANQGSEA. The CDR3 consists of 12 residues. The CDR3 sequence is CSVGTVNTEAFF. The CDR3 nucleotides are TGCAGCGTTGGGACGGTGAACACTGAAGCTTTCTTT.

This clonotype was seen more than once but under ten times. The chain carries TRBV9 and TRBJ2-5; D is tentatively TRBD1 or TRBD2 (5 bases each). Germline CDR1 and CDR2: SGDLS and YYNGEE. There are 14 residues in the CDR3. V gave up 0 bases and J gave up 5 bases, with 11 bases separating them. CDR3 amino acids: CASSVGDGLETQYF. The CDR3, as DNA: TGTGCCAGCAGCGTAGGGGACGGACTTGAGACCCAGTACTTC.

This clonotype was seen a few times. The V gene is TRBV9, the J gene TRBJ2-1, with 8 bases that match TRBD2. From germline, CDR1 is SGDLS and CDR2 YYNGEE. CDR3 size: 14 residues. J lost 6 bases, V lost 1 base, and 3 bases had no gene match. In DNA form, the CDR3 reads TGTGCCAGCAGCGTAAAGGGGACTAGCAATGAGCAGTTCTTC. Translation: CASSVKGTSNEQFF.

This sequence joins TRBV7-2 and TRBJ1-1; 8 bases agree with TRBD1. The junction had 8 bases not matched to a gene; V was cut back by 5 bases and J by 9 bases. The CDR3 totals 13 residues. Germline V gene sequence: CDR1 SGHTA, CDR2 FQGNSA. This CDR3 is CASSPLDRDKAFF. The CDR3 DNA follows: TGTGCCAGCAGCCCCCTGGACAGGGATAAAGCTTTCTTT.

The chain joins TRBV6-2 or TRBV6-3 to TRBJ2-1; D is uncertain. CDR1 MNHEY and CDR2 SVGEGT come from the germline V gene. The V end was cut by 8 bases, the J end by 7 bases, with 12 bases between. This CDR3 region has 12 residues. The CDR3 protein is CASGKRENEQFF. The CDR3 nucleotides are TGTGCCAGCGGCAAAAGAGAAAATGAGCAGTTCTTC.